The 32 T cell receptor beta chains in this list originate from one sample, sequenced in a study of blood T cell repertoires in COVID-19. Generated by immunoSEQ multiplex PCR, the TCRdb table keeps only in-frame clones and is missing some. The sample records roughly 90,000 clones, 89% being singletons. Sequencing used peripheral blood. These receptors originate from a woman older than 75 with active COVID-19.

This clone was picked up one time. The chain joins TRBV6-4 to TRBJ2-5; 8 positions match TRBD2. The junction had 22 bases not matched to a gene; V was cut back by 1 base and J by 3 bases. The CDR3 loop spans 21 amino acids. The germline V gene encodes CDR1 MRHNA and CDR2 SNTAGT. The CDR3 coding sequence is TGTGCCAGCAGTGACTACGGGAGGGTTTTTTGGGAAAGGGTGGGAGAAGAGACCCAGTACTTC. Its protein product is CASSDYGRVFWERVGEETQYF.

The V gene is TRBV7-3, the J gene TRBJ1-5, with D tentatively TRBD1 (6 bases). CDR3 length: 13 residues. The V gene lost 8 bases and the J gene lost 3 bases, with 11 bases spanning the gap. Germline loops: CDR1 SGHTA, CDR2 FQGTGA. CDR3 in DNA: TGTGCCAGCGCAACAGGGTTCAATCAGCCCCAGCATTTT. Translation: CASATGFNQPQHF.

This chain links TRBV3-1 (or the pseudogene TRBV3-2) with TRBJ1-1; D unresolved. The CDR3 has 15 residues. Per germline, CDR1 LGHDT and CDR2 YNNKEL (reference sequence). V was pared by 4 bases and J by 3 bases, with 15 bases between. The CDR3 DNA reads as TGTGCCAGCAGCCCCCGGACTCTCGGGGACACTGAAGCTTTCTTT. Protein: CASSPRTLGDTEAFF.

The rearrangement uses TRBV2 and TRBJ1-6; TRBD1 aligns across 7 bases. Germline V lookup: CDR1 SNHLY, CDR2 FYNNEI. The ends lost 7 bases at V and 9 bases at J; junction bases unmatched: 9. This CDR3 has 14 amino acids. The CDR3 sequence: CASTVDRAGSPLHF. The CDR3 nucleotides read TGTGCCAGCACCGTCGACAGGGCTGGTTCACCCCTCCACTTT.

The rearrangement joins TRBV4-2 to TRBJ2-3; 11 bases line up with TRBD2. After removal of 3 bases from V and 10 bases from J, the junction contained 6 bases not matched to a gene. CDR3 size: 14 residues. Germline V gene sequence: CDR1 LGHNA, CDR2 YNFKEQ. CDR3 amino acids: CASSHILAGVAQYF. CDR3 DNA sequence: TGTGCCAGCAGCCACATACTAGCGGGAGTCGCGCAGTATTTT.

V and J are TRBV7-9 and TRBJ1-5, with a weak D call TRBD1 (6 bases). Looked up from germline, CDR1 is SEHNR and CDR2 is FQNEAQ (reference sequence). The CDR3 contains 16 residues. Trimming cost V 6 bases and J 1 base, with 16 bases left between them. CDR3: CASSSRGRRSNQPQHF. Written as DNA, the CDR3 is TGTGCCAGCAGTTCAAGGGGGAGAAGAAGCAATCAGCCCCAGCATTTT. Together with reference TRBV7-9 and TRBJ1-5, the CDR3 gives the full variable domain: DTGVSQNPRHKITKRGQNVTFRCDPISEHNRLYWYRQTLGQGPEFLTYFQNEAQLEKSRLLSDRFSAERPKGSFSTLEIQRTEQGDSAMYLCASSSRGRRSNQPQHFGDGTRLSIL.

The chain is built from TRBV9 and TRBJ2-1; D possibly corresponds to TRBD2 (6 bases). Trimming removed 0 bases from V and 5 bases from J, with 12 bases in between. The CDR3 is 15 amino acids. CDR1 and CDR2 (germline): SGDLS, YYNGEE. The CDR3 here is CASSVVSGTDNEQFF. The CDR3 nucleotides are TGTGCCAGCAGCGTAGTTAGCGGCACAGACAATGAGCAGTTCTTC.

The CDR3 protein is CASDRRNEQFF. The DNA for the CDR3 is TGTGCCAGCGACCGGCGGAATGAGCAGTTCTTC. J is TRBJ2-1 and V is TRBV7-9; D gene ambiguous. Trimming cost V 8 bases and J 7 bases, with 9 bases left between them. From germline, CDR1 is SEHNR and CDR2 FQNEAQ (reference sequence). This CDR3 has 11 residues. The variable domain in full, completed from reference TRBV7-9 and TRBJ2-1, reads DTGVSQNPRHKITKRGQNVTFRCDPISEHNRLYWYRQTLGQGPEFLTYFQNEAQLEKSRLLSDRFSAERPKGSFSTLEIQRTEQGDSAMYLCASDRRNEQFFGPGTRLTVL.

This chain links TRBV28 with TRBJ2-1; TRBD1 matches 9 bases. Germline V gene lookup returns CDR1 MDHEN and CDR2 SYDVKM. The CDR3 contains 16 residues. J gave up 8 bases and V 6 bases, and 14 bases lay outside the gene matches. Here the CDR3 reads CASRPAGTGYFHEQFF. The DNA of the CDR3 is TGTGCCAGCAGACCAGCCGGGACAGGGTATTTTCATGAGCAGTTCTTC.

The V gene is TRBV24-1, the J gene TRBJ2-3, with TRBD2 identical over 11 bases. This CDR3 spans 16 amino acids. Germline assignment: CDR1 KGHDR and CDR2 SFDVKD. Unmatched junction bases numbered 7, after V lost 3 bases and J lost 6 bases. This CDR3 is CATSDTLSGRADTQYF. As DNA, the CDR3 is TGTGCCACCAGTGATACGCTTAGCGGGAGGGCCGATACGCAGTATTTT.

The V gene is TRBV27, the J gene TRBJ2-5, with TRBD1 matching over 9 bases. The CDR3 consists of 14 residues. V was clipped by 3 bases and J by 5 bases; unmatched bases: 4. CDR1 MNHEY and CDR2 SMNVEV come from the germline V gene (reference sequence). CDR3 sequence: CASSFKQGAETQYF. DNA of the CDR3: TGTGCCAGCAGTTTTAAACAGGGGGCGGAGACCCAGTACTTC.

The chain is built from TRBV13 and TRBJ1-2; no clear D gene. This CDR3 has 14 residues. Germline lookup yields CDR1 PRHDT and CDR2 FYEKMQ (reference sequence). V lost 5 bases, J lost 6 bases, and 16 bases lay in between. CDR3 sequence (DNA): TGTGCCAGCAGCCAAGCGGGGAATCGGAATGGCTACACCTTC. Residues: CASSQAGNRNGYTF. Full variable domain (remainder filled in from reference TRBV13 and TRBJ1-2): AAGVIQSPRHLIKEKRETATLKCYPIPRHDTVYWYQQGPGQDPQFLISFYEKMQSDKGSIPDRFSAQQFSDYHSELNMSSLELGDSALYFCASSQAGNRNGYTFGSGTRLTVV.

The V and J genes are TRBV11-3 and TRBJ2-1; 8 nucleotides line up with TRBD1. The CDR3 has 14 residues. Trimming removed 4 bases from V and 9 bases from J; junction bases left unmatched: 8. Germline loops: CDR1 SGHNT, CDR2 YENEEA. CDR3 loop: CASSSWTGSGEQFF. CDR3 bases: TGTGCCAGCAGCTCGTGGACAGGGTCCGGTGAGCAGTTCTTC.

The J gene is TRBJ2-1, the V gene TRBV3-1 (or the pseudogene TRBV3-2), with 9 bases that match TRBD1. V shed 4 bases, J shed 0 bases, and the junction held 1 base outside the gene matches. Germline V lookup: CDR1 LGHDT, CDR2 YNNKEL (reference sequence). The CDR3 consists of 15 residues. As DNA, the CDR3 is TGTGCCAGCAGCCCGGGACAGGGCTCCTACAATGAGCAGTTCTTC. The encoded protein is CASSPGQGSYNEQFF.

V usage is TRBV10-3 and J usage is TRBJ2-1; 11 positions match TRBD1. CDR1 is ENHRY, CDR2 SYGVKD, per germline. Trimming at V came to 3 bases and at J to 6 bases, leaving 7 bases not matched to a gene. This CDR3 comprises 16 residues. The CDR3 is CAISDFAGTGGNEQFF. The CDR3 bases are TGTGCCATCAGTGACTTTGCCGGGACAGGGGGCAATGAGCAGTTCTTC.

This clone was seen more than once but under ten times. V is TRBV4-1 and J is TRBJ2-3; D might be TRBD2 (6 bases). Germline CDR1 MGHRA, CDR2 YSYEKL. CDR3 size: 14 residues. V lost 3 bases and J lost 6, with 13 bases in between. The CDR3 nucleotides are TGCGCCAGCAGCCATCCGCGGGGTGAGGATACGCAGTATTTT. Encoded protein: CASSHPRGEDTQYF.

This chain joins TRBV7-9 and TRBJ2-3, with 12 bases that match TRBD2. CDR1 and CDR2 from the germline V gene are SEHNR and FQNEAQ (reference sequence). The CDR3 contains 17 residues. The junction had 11 bases not matched to a gene; V was cut back by 4 bases and J by 6 bases. In DNA, the CDR3 is TGTGCCAGCAGCTCTCTAGCGGGAGGGCCGGGAAGCGATACGCAGTATTTT. Encoded protein: CASSSLAGGPGSDTQYF.

The V call is TRBV19, the J call TRBJ1-4; 11 positions agree with TRBD1. This CDR3 region has 16 residues. The junction had 9 bases not matched to a gene; V was cut back by 3 bases and J by 9 bases. Germline-derived CDR1 and CDR2 are LNHDA and SQIVND (reference sequence). CDR3 sequence (DNA): TGTGCCAGTAGTATCATCGCTGGACAGGGGGCGAAAAAACTGTTTTTT. This encodes CASSIIAGQGAKKLFF.

This rearrangement joins TRBV20-1 to TRBJ1-2, with D unclear. This CDR3 region has 11 residues. V was shortened by 5 bases and J by 6 bases, with 10 bases between the two germline ends. Germline assignment: CDR1 DFQATT and CDR2 SNEGSKA (reference sequence). The chain's CDR3 is CSAQRTDGYTF. CDR3 sequence (DNA): TGCAGTGCTCAAAGGACTGATGGCTACACCTTC.

V and J are TRBV5-4 and TRBJ2-7; D is perhaps TRBD2 (5 bases). Germline assignment: CDR1 SGHNT and CDR2 YYREEE (reference sequence). This CDR3 has 16 residues. Trimming cost V 4 bases and J 4 bases, with 21 bases left between them. This chain's CDR3 is CASSPAGSLGDYEQYF. The CDR3 DNA is TGTGCCAGCAGCCCCGCGGGCAGCCTCGGGGATTACGAGCAGTACTTC. Full variable domain (rest looked up from reference TRBV5-4 and TRBJ2-7): ETGVTQSPTHLIKTRGQQVTLRCSSQSGHNTVSWYQQALGQGPQFIFQYYREEENGRGNFPPRFSGLQFPNYSSELNVNALELDDSALYLCASSPAGSLGDYEQYFGPGTRLTVT.

This chain joins TRBV30 and TRBJ1-6; D might be TRBD1 (5 bases). This CDR3 comprises 15 residues. Trimming pared 1 base from V and 10 bases from J, leaving 17 bases between. CDR1 and CDR2 from the germline V gene are GTSNPN and SVGIG (reference sequence). CDR3 sequence (DNA): TGTGCCTGGAGTGCTTCAGGGTTTTTTAGCTCACCCCTCCACTTT. Translation gives CAWSASGFFSSPLHF.

The CDR3 spells CASSQVTSGRSNEQFF. The CDR3 region has the DNA TGTGCCAGCAGCCAAGTAACTAGCGGGAGATCTAATGAGCAGTTCTTC. The rearrangement links TRBV4-2 to TRBJ2-1, with 11 nucleotides matching TRBD2. J gave up 7 bases and V 1 base, and 6 bases lay outside the gene matches. This CDR3 comprises 16 residues. Germline CDR1 LGHNA, CDR2 YNFKEQ.

The V gene is TRBV28, the J gene TRBJ1-1; D possibly corresponds to TRBD1 (5 bases). The CDR3 is made up of 12 amino acids. Deletions cut 8 bases from V and 8 bases from J, with 15 bases between. From germline, CDR1 is MDHEN and CDR2 SYDVKM. The CDR3, as DNA: TGTGCCAGCGGCCTCGGACACTTAGAAGCTTTCTTT. This sequence encodes CASGLGHLEAFF. Filled out from reference TRBV28 and TRBJ1-1, the complete variable domain reads DVKVTQSSRYLVKRTGEKVFLECVQDMDHENMFWYRQDPGLGLRLIYFSYDVKMKEKGDIPEGYSVSREKKERFSLILESASTNQTSMYLCASGLGHLEAFFGQGTRLTVV.

The V gene is TRBV19, the J gene TRBJ1-5, with 8 bases that match TRBD1. V trimming: 7 bases; J trimming: 4 bases; junction bases outside the gene matches: 3. The CDR3 has 13 amino acids. Germline CDR1 reads LNHDA; CDR2 reads SQIVND (reference sequence). CDR3 in amino acids: CASTGQGNQPQHF. Written as DNA, the CDR3 is TGTGCCAGTACCGGACAGGGAAATCAGCCCCAGCATTTT.

The gene calls are TRBV5-6 and TRBJ1-6, with D unclear. The CDR3 is 13 amino acids. Germline V gene lookup returns CDR1 SGHDT and CDR2 YYEEEE. Deletions cut 0 bases from V and 13 bases from J, with 11 bases between. The CDR3 nucleotides read TGTGCCAGCAGCTTGGGGACTACCGGCCCCCTCCACTTT. Its translation is CASSLGTTGPLHF.

The chain carries TRBV28 and TRBJ2-1; no reliable D call. Germline loops: CDR1 MDHEN, CDR2 SYDVKM. V was pared by 6 bases and J by 4 bases, with 13 bases between. There are 14 residues in the CDR3. CDR3 nucleotides: TGTGCCAGCAGAGGATCGCAGGCGTACAATGAGCAGTTCTTC. Its protein is CASRGSQAYNEQFF.

The V and J genes are TRBV19 and TRBJ2-6; D unresolved. This CDR3 has 14 residues. The V and J ends lost 7 bases and 1 base respectively, with 8 bases between them. Germline values: CDR1 LNHDA, CDR2 SQIVND (reference sequence). For the CDR3, the DNA is TGTGCCAGTACCAAGGAGTCTGGGGCCAACGTCCTGACTTTC. Translating it yields CASTKESGANVLTF. The complete variable domain, with remaining parts taken from reference TRBV19 and TRBJ2-6, reads DGGITQSPKYLFRKEGQNVTLSCEQNLNHDAMYWYRQDPGQGLRLIYYSQIVNDFQKGDIAEGYSVSREKKESFPLTVTSAQKNPTAFYLCASTKESGANVLTFGAGSRLTVL.

The J gene is TRBJ2-1, the V gene TRBV24-1, with D possibly being TRBD1 (5 bases). The germline CDR1 and CDR2 sequences are KGHDR and SFDVKD. The CDR3 contains 14 residues. The ends were cut back, 9 bases at V and 1 base at J, with 12 bases in the middle. The CDR3 bases are TGTGCCACCGGTGGGCAGGGATCCTACAATGAGCAGTTCTTC. It yields the protein CATGGQGSYNEQFF.

The CDR3 sequence is CASSYSRRISEGGYTF. The CDR3 bases are TGTGCCAGCAGTTACTCGAGGCGGATCTCGGAAGGTGGCTACACCTTC. The chain is built from TRBV6-6 and TRBJ1-2, with D hard to call. Germline CDR1 and CDR2: MNHNY and SVGAGI (reference sequence). V was clipped by 0 bases and J by 7 bases, with 18 bases between them. The CDR3 length is 16 residues.

The CDR3 sequence: CASSSAGGPDEQFF. The CDR3 DNA reads as TGTGCCAGCAGTTCCGCGGGAGGGCCCGATGAGCAGTTCTTC. This rearrangement joins TRBV28 to TRBJ2-1, with 9 bases lining up with TRBD2. This CDR3 has 14 amino acids. V was pared by 4 bases and J by 8 bases, with 6 bases of the junction left unmatched. The germline CDR1 and CDR2 sequences are MDHEN and SYDVKM.

The chain employs TRBV6-4 and TRBJ2-2; 7 nucleotides match TRBD2. With V trimmed by 0 bases and J by 4 bases, 2 bases remained unmatched. This CDR3 comprises 15 residues. Germline loops: CDR1 MRHNA, CDR2 SNTAGT. The CDR3 DNA reads TGTGCCAGCAGTGACTCGGGGGGGTTCACCGGGGAGCTGTTTTTT. Translated, it gives CASSDSGGFTGELFF.

This sequence joins TRBV6-2 or TRBV6-3 and TRBJ2-7, with a tentative D call TRBD1 (6 bases). In germline, CDR1 is MNHEY, CDR2 SVGEGT. V lost 2 bases to trimming and J lost 7 bases, with 12 bases between them. The CDR3 totals 13 residues. The CDR3 here is CASSYVRRGEQYF. CDR3 DNA sequence: TGTGCCAGCAGTTACGTACGCAGGGGAGAGCAGTACTTC.